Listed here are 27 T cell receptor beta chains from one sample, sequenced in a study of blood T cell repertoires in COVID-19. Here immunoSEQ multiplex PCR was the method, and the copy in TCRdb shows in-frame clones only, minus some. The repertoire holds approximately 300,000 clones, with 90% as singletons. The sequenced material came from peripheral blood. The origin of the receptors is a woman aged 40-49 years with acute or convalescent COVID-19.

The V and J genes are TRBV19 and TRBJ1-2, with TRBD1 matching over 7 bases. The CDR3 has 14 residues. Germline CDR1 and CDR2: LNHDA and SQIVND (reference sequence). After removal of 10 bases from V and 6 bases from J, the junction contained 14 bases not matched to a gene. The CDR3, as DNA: TGTGCCACCTCACCTATCAGACAGGGCCATGGCTACACCTTC. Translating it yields CATSPIRQGHGYTF.

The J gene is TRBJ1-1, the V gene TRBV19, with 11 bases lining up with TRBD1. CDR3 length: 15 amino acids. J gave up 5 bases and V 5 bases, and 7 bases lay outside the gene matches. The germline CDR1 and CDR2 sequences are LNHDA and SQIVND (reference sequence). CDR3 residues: CASSPIRDRGTEAFF. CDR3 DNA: TGTGCCAGTAGTCCCATCCGGGACAGGGGGACTGAAGCTTTCTTT.

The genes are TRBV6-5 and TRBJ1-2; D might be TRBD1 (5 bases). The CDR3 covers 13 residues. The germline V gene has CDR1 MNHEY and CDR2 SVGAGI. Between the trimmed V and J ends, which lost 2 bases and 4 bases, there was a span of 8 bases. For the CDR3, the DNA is TGTGCCAGCAGTTACCAGGGAGGCTATGGCTACACCTTC. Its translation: CASSYQGGYGYTF.

DNA for the CDR3: TGTGCCTGGAGTCTGGGACAGGGGGTTACACCCCTCCACTTT. As protein: CAWSLGQGVTPLHF. The gene calls are TRBV30 and TRBJ1-6, with 11 bases fitting TRBD1. V lost 2 bases to trimming and J lost 11 bases; unmatched junction nucleotides: 5. Germline CDR1 reads GTSNPN; CDR2 reads SVGIG (reference sequence). The CDR3 totals 14 residues.

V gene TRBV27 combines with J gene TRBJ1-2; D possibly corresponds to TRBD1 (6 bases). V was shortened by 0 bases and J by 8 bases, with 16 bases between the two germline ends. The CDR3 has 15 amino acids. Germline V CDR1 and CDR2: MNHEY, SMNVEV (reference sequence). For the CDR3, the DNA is TGTGCCAGCAGTTTATCGCCTCAGGGGTTGGTGGGCTACACCTTC. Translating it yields CASSLSPQGLVGYTF.

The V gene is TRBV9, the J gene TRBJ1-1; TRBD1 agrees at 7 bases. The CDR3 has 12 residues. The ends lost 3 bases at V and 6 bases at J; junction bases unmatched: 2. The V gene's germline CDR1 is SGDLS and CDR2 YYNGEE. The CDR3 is CASSATGPEAFF. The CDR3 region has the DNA TGTGCCAGCAGCGCGACAGGGCCTGAAGCTTTCTTT.

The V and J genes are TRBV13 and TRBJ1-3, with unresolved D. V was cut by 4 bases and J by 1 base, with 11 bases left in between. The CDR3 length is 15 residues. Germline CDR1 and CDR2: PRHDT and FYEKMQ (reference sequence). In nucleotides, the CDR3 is TGTGCCAGCAGCTCAGGAGCGGGGTCTGGAAACACCATATATTTT. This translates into CASSSGAGSGNTIYF.

The CDR3 region is CASSITGVSNYGYTF. The CDR3 DNA follows: TGTGCCAGTAGTATCACGGGGGTAAGCAACTATGGCTACACCTTC. The V gene is TRBV19, the J gene TRBJ1-2; maybe TRBD1 (5 bases). Trimming stripped 3 bases from V and 2 bases from J, with 13 bases between. CDR3 length: 15 amino acids. Germline CDR1 is LNHDA and CDR2 is SQIVND (reference sequence).

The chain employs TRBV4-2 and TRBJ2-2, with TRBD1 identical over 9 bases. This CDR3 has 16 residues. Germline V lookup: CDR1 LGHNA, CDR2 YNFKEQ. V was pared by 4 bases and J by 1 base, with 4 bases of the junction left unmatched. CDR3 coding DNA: TGTGCCAGCAGCCGCCACAGGGGGCTGAACACCGGGGAGCTGTTTTTT. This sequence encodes CASSRHRGLNTGELFF.

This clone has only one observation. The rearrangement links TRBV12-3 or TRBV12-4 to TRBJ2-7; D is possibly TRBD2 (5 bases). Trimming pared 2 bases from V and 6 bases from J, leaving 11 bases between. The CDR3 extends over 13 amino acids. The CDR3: CASSLSGESEQYV. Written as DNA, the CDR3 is TGTGCCAGCAGTTTATCCGGGGAGAGCGAGCAGTACGTC.

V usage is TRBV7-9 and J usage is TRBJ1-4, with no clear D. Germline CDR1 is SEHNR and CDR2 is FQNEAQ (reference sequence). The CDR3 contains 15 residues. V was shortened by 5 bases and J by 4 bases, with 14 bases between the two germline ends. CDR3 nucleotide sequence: TGTGCCAGCAGCACCCTCGGGAGCGATAATGAAAAACTGTTTTTT. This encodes CASSTLGSDNEKLFF.

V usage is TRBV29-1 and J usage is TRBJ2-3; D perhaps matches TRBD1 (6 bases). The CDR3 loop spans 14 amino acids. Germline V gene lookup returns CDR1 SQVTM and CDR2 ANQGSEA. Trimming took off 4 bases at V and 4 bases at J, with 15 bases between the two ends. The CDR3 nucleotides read TGCAGCGTTGCGAGGGGGAAACGGGCAGATACGCAGTATTTT. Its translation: CSVARGKRADTQYF.

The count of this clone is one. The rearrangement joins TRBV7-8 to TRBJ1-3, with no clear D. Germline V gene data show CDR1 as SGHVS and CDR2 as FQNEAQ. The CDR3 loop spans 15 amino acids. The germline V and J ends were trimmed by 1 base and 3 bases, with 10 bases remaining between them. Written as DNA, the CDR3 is TGTGCCAGCAGCTTAGATGGAGGGATTGGAAACACCATATATTTT. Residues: CASSLDGGIGNTIYF. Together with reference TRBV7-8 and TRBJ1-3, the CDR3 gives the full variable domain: GAGVSQSPRYKVAKRGQDVALRCDPISGHVSLFWYQQALGQGPEFLTYFQNEAQLDKSGLPSDRFFAERPEGSVSTLKIQRTQQEDSAVYLCASSLDGGIGNTIYFGEGSWLTVV.

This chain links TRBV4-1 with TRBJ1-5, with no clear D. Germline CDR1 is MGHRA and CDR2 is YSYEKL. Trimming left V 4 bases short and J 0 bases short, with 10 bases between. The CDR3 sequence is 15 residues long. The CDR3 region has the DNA TGCGCCAGCAGCCCCGCAGGCTATAGCAATCAGCCCCAGCATTTT. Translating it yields CASSPAGYSNQPQHF.

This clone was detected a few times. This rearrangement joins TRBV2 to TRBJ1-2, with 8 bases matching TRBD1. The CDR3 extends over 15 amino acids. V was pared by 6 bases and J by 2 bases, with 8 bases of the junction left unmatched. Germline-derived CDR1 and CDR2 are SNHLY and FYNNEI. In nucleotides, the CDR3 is TGTGCCAGCAGGGGGGACAGGACCCACAACTATGGCTACACCTTC. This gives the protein CASRGDRTHNYGYTF.

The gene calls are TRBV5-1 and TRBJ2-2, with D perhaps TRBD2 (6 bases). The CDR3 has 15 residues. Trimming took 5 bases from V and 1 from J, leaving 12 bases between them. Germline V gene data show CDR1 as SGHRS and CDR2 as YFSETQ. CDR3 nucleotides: TGCGCCAGCAGTACCGGGACTCTGAACACCGGGGAGCTGTTTTTT. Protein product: CASSTGTLNTGELFF.

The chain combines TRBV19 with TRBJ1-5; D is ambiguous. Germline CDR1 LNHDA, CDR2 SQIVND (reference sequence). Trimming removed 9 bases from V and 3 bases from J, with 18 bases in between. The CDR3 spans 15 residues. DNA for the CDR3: TGTGCCAGCGCTACTCAAACAGTTTACAATCAGCCCCAGCATTTT. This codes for CASATQTVYNQPQHF.

Here the CDR3 reads CASSPDRGAYNEQFF. CDR3 coding DNA: TGTGCCAGCTCCCCTGACAGGGGAGCCTACAATGAGCAGTTCTTC. The rearrangement joins TRBV18 to TRBJ2-1, with 8 bases matching TRBD1. Losses at the gene ends were 6 bases for V and 2 bases for J; bases not matched to a gene: 6. The CDR3 loop spans 15 amino acids. CDR1 is KGHSH and CDR2 is LQKENI in the germline V gene.

CDR3 DNA sequence: TGTGCCAGCAGCTTGGCCCCGGTCCTTAGCGCCAACTATGGCTACACCTTC. Amino acids: CASSLAPVLSANYGYTF. The chain joins TRBV13 to TRBJ1-2; D gene unclear. V gave up 3 bases and J gave up 2 bases, with 19 bases separating them. Germline-derived CDR1 and CDR2 are PRHDT and FYEKMQ (reference sequence). The CDR3 totals 17 residues. The variable domain in full, completed from reference TRBV13 and TRBJ1-2, reads AAGVIQSPRHLIKEKRETATLKCYPIPRHDTVYWYQQGPGQDPQFLISFYEKMQSDKGSIPDRFSAQQFSDYHSELNMSSLELGDSALYFCASSLAPVLSANYGYTFGSGTRLTVV.

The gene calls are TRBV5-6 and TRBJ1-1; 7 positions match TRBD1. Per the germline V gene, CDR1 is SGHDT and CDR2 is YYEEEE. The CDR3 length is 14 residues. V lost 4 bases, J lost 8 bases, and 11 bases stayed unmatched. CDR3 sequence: CASSQGGGHWEAFF. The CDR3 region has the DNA TGTGCCAGCAGCCAAGGGGGCGGTCATTGGGAAGCTTTCTTT.

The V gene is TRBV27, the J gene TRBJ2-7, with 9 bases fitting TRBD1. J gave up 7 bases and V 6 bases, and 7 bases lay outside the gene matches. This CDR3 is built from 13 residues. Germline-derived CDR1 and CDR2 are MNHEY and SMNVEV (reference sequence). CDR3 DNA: TGTGCCAGCAGCCCTTCGACAGGGGGTGAGCAGTACGTC. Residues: CASSPSTGGEQYV.

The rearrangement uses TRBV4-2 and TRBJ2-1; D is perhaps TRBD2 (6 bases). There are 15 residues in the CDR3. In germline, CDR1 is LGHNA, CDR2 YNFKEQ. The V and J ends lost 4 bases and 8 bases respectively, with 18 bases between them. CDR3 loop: CASSLESSVRDEQFF. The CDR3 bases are TGTGCCAGCAGCCTGGAGTCTAGCGTGAGGGATGAGCAGTTCTTC.

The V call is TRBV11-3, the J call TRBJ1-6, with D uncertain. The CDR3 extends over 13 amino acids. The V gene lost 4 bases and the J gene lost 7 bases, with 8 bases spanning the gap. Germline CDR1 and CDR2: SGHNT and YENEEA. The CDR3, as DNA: TGTGCCAGCAGCTCCAGGTGGAATTCACCCCTCCACTTT. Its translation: CASSSRWNSPLHF.

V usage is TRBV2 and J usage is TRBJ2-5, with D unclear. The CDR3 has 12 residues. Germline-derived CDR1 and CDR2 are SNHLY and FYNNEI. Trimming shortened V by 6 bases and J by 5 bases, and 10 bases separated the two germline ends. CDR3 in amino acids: CASSRGGETQYF. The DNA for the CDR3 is TGTGCCAGCAGCCGAGGTGGGGAGACCCAGTACTTC.

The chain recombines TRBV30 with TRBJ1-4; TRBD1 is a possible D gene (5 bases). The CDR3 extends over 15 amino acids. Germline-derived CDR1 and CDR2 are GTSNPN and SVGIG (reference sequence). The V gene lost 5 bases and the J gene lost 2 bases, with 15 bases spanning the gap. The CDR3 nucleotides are TGTGCCTGGGGACACACAATTCGGACTAATGAAAAACTGTTTTTT. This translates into CAWGHTIRTNEKLFF.

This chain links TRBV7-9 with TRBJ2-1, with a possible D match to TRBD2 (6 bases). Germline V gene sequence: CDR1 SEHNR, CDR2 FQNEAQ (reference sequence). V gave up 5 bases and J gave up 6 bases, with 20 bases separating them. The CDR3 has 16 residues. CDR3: CASSPPAWRGRNEQFF. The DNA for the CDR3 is TGTGCCAGCAGCCCCCCCGCTTGGAGGGGTCGCAATGAGCAGTTCTTC.

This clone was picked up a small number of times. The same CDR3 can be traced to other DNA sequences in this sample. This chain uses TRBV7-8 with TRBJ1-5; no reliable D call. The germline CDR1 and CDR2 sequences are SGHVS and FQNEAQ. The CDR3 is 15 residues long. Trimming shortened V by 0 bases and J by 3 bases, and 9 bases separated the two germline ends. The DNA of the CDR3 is TGTGCCAGCAGCTTAGCCTCGGGGAACAATCAGCCCCAGCATTTT. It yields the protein CASSLASGNNQPQHF.